The 11 T cell receptor beta chains below come from one sample, sequenced in a study of human T cells and chemical hapten exposure. Time point noted: patch test 2, 6 weeks after DPC sensitization. Treatment described: therapeutic diphenylcyclopropenone sensitization with weekly scalp DPC. TCRdb re-called the RACE reads with MiXCR, one entry per CDR3 protein. The profile shows hundreds of thousands of distinct CDR3 sequences, about 6% of them singletons. The sequencing used whole blood, collected in connection with sensitization to the hapten diphenylcyclopropenone (DPC). Every receptor here comes from a woman in her late teens or twenties with alopecia areata. Some clones in this sample may be carry-over from other donors' samples.

This clonotype was seen many times. The chain recombines TRBV20-1 with TRBJ2-5, with D tentatively TRBD1 (6 bases). CDR1 DFQATT and CDR2 SNEGSKA come from the germline V gene (reference sequence). Trimming shortened V by 2 bases and J by 2 bases, and 15 bases separated the two germline ends. This CDR3 is built from 15 residues. The CDR3 is CSARSKQGRQETQYF. The CDR3 coding sequence is TGCAGTGCTAGATCCAAACAGGGAAGGCAAGAGACCCAGTACTTC.

This clonotype appeared a few times. The chain employs TRBV7-2 and TRBJ2-3; TRBD2 aligns across 11 bases. This CDR3 is built from 16 residues. In germline, CDR1 is SGHTA, CDR2 FQGNSA. With V trimmed by 5 bases and J by 4 bases, 8 bases remained unmatched. In DNA form, the CDR3 reads TGTGCCAGCAGCAGAGGTAGCGGGGGGGCTGCAGATACGCAGTATTTT. The encoded protein is CASSRGSGGAADTQYF.

In its sample, this clonotype was seen many times. The gene calls are TRBV6-1 and TRBJ1-4; a weak D match, TRBD1 (5 bases). This CDR3 has 14 amino acids. Trimming took off 6 bases at V and 10 bases at J, with 18 bases between the two ends. CDR1 is MNHNS, CDR2 SASEGT, per germline. The CDR3 coding sequence is TGTGCCAGCAGATCGGCAGGGAAGGCGGTAAAACTGTTTTTT. Protein product: CASRSAGKAVKLFF.

The table lists this clonotype with many counts. A read error may explain this, as a much larger clone is one base away. This chain connects TRBV20-1 to TRBJ1-1, with 7 positions matching TRBD1. This CDR3 has 12 residues. Germline values: CDR1 DFQATT, CDR2 SNEGSKA (reference sequence). With V trimmed by 4 bases and J by 4 bases, 3 bases remained unmatched. The CDR3 here is CSANEGATEAFF. DNA for the CDR3: TGCAGTGCTAATGAGGGGGCCACTGAAGCTTTCTTT.

The V and J genes are TRBV7-2 and TRBJ2-3; weak D call: TRBD2 (6 bases). The V end was cut by 0 bases, the J end by 4 bases, with 11 bases between. Germline CDR1 reads SGHTA; CDR2 reads FQGNSA. The CDR3 contains 15 residues. As DNA, the CDR3 is TGTGCCAGCAGCTTAGCGCTAGGCGGGGCAGATACGCAGTATTTT. The encoded protein is CASSLALGGADTQYF.

This clonotype was recorded many times. V is TRBV6-6 and J is TRBJ1-1, with D possibly being TRBD1 (6 bases). V lost 5 bases and J lost 4, with 11 bases in between. The germline gives CDR1 MNHNY, CDR2 SVGAGI (reference sequence). The CDR3 extends over 13 amino acids. The chain's CDR3 is CASSTGLVTEAFF. The DNA of the CDR3 is TGTGCCAGCAGTACAGGGCTGGTCACTGAAGCTTTCTTT.

This clonotype was picked up many times. A read error may account for a junction end that differs from germline. This chain joins TRBV5-1 and TRBJ1-5; weak D call: TRBD1 (6 bases). Germline CDR1 SGHRS, CDR2 YFSETQ. This CDR3 spans 15 amino acids. This CDR3 is CASSLGGSSNQPQHF. CDR3 nucleotide sequence: TGTGCCAGCAGTTTAGGGGGTAGCAGCAATCAGCCCCAGCATTTT.

The chain links TRBV7-2 to TRBJ1-4, with 8 bases identical to TRBD1. Losses at the gene ends were 1 base for V and 17 bases for J; bases not matched to a gene: 6. This CDR3 is built from 12 residues. Germline CDR1 is SGHTA and CDR2 is FQGNSA. CDR3 DNA: TGTGCCAGCAGCTTAGGGACAGGGCCTCTTTTTTTT. As protein: CASSLGTGPLFF.

Points on this clonotype: A read error is possible here, since a much larger clone lies one base away. The chain links TRBV9 to TRBJ2-3, with D perhaps matching TRBD2 (6 bases). This CDR3 is built from 15 residues. V lost 4 bases and J lost 0, with 12 bases in between. Germline values: CDR1 SGDLS, CDR2 YYNGEE. In DNA form, the CDR3 reads TGTGCCAGCAGCTCCGGGGGAGCTAGCACAGATACGCAGTATTTT. Translating it yields CASSSGGASTDTQYF.

The sample holds many counts of this clonotype. The chain employs TRBV20-1 and TRBJ1-6, with 7 bases that match TRBD1. The CDR3 consists of 16 residues. V lost 1 base to trimming and J lost 7 bases; unmatched junction nucleotides: 10. Looked up from germline, CDR1 is DFQATT and CDR2 is SNEGSKA (reference sequence). CDR3 bases: TGCAGTGCTAGAGTATCGGCACAGGGGTCCAATTCACCCCTCCACTTT. This encodes CSARVSAQGSNSPLHF.

This clonotype has at least ten counts. The chain recombines TRBV3-1 with TRBJ1-1, with 10 bases matching TRBD1. The junction had 1 base not matched to a gene; V was cut back by 4 bases and J by 11 bases. Germline lookup yields CDR1 LGHDT and CDR2 YNNKEL (reference sequence). This CDR3 is built from 11 residues. For the CDR3, the DNA is TGTGCCAGCAGCCGGGGACAGGGGGCTTTCTTT. Protein product: CASSRGQGAFF.